The clone carrying this TCR beta chain has just one count. This record comes from a study of blood T cell repertoires in COVID-19. Across the study: Spain, Italy and the United States supplied samples that represented acute and convalescent COVID-19.

Method: immunoSEQ multiplex PCR; TCRdb's copy keeps in-frame clones and lacks some. The sample has about 100,000 clones, roughly 88% seen once. The CDR3 sequence is 18 residues long. V gave up 4 bases and J gave up 5 bases; unmatched junction bases: 11. Germline V gives CDR1 KGHDR, CDR2 SFDVKD. The sample consisted of peripheral blood. The origin of this receptor is a human donor in a cohort sampled during active COVID-19. This chain links TRBV24-1 with TRBJ2-2; the match to TRBD2 covers 11 bases. The CDR3 region is CATSEAPGLAGNTGELFF. The CDR3 bases are TGTGCCACCAGTGAGGCTCCCGGACTAGCGGGTAATACCGGGGAGCTGTTTTTT.